The 27 T cell receptor beta chains listed next were all sequenced from one sample in a study of T cells in Graves' hyperthyroidism and ophthalmopathy. There were TCR beta CDR3 regions amplified from RNA transcripts. Researchers ran a first-round RT-PCR on the TCR CDR3 using the HTBI primer set. One entry per CDR3 protein, called by TCRdb with MiXCR from the multiplex PCR reads. The sample shows approximately 590,000 distinct CDR3 sequences, more than 15% of them seen only once. The sequenced sample was blood. The receptor source for this set is a woman aged 30 to 39 with Graves' hyperthyroidism.

The chain carries TRBV3-1 and TRBJ1-3; D might be TRBD1 (5 bases). The V and J ends lost 0 bases and 0 bases respectively, with 18 bases between them. CDR1 and CDR2 from the germline V gene are LGHDT and YNNKEL (reference sequence). The CDR3 consists of 19 residues. The CDR3 region is CASSQERDSKPISGNTIYF. The CDR3 coding sequence is TGTGCCAGCAGCCAAGAGCGGGACTCGAAGCCTATCTCTGGAAACACCATATATTTT.

This clonotype was picked up a small number of times. The genes are TRBV20-1 and TRBJ2-1, with D perhaps TRBD2 (6 bases). Germline V CDR1 and CDR2: DFQATT, SNEGSKA (reference sequence). The CDR3 runs to 16 residues. Trimming stripped 5 bases from V and 0 bases from J, with 17 bases between. The CDR3 protein is CSAGKISGDSYNEQFF. The CDR3 nucleotides are TGCAGTGCTGGGAAGATTAGCGGAGACTCCTACAATGAGCAGTTCTTC.

V and J are TRBV20-1 and TRBJ1-5; D unresolved. CDR1 DFQATT and CDR2 SNEGSKA come from the germline V gene (reference sequence). Trimming removed 3 bases from V and 3 bases from J, with 9 bases in between. The CDR3 is 13 residues long. DNA of the CDR3: TGCAGTGCTAGGCGGACTGACAATCAGCCCCAGCATTTT. It translates to CSARRTDNQPQHF.

This clonotype was found many times. The gene calls are TRBV28 and TRBJ2-1; 11 bases align to TRBD2. This CDR3 contains 14 residues. The V and J ends lost 3 bases and 6 bases, in that order; junction bases with no gene match: 1. Germline-derived CDR1 and CDR2 are MDHEN and SYDVKM. The CDR3 sequence is CASSFSGRANEQFF. The CDR3 DNA reads TGTGCCAGCAGTTTTAGCGGGAGGGCCAATGAGCAGTTCTTC.

The table lists this clonotype with many counts. V and J are TRBV28 and TRBJ2-3; 9 nucleotides line up with TRBD2. V lost 4 bases and J lost 3; bases outside the gene matches: 5. The CDR3 loop spans 15 amino acids. The germline V gene encodes CDR1 MDHEN and CDR2 SYDVKM. This chain's CDR3 is CASSSVAGDTDTQYF. DNA of the CDR3: TGTGCCAGCAGTTCCGTAGCGGGGGATACAGATACGCAGTATTTT.

In the case of this clonotype: Being one base from a much bigger clone, this may be a read error. The rearrangement joins TRBV13 to TRBJ2-7, with a tentative D call TRBD2 (5 bases). CDR3 size: 14 residues. Germline V lookup: CDR1 PRHDT, CDR2 FYEKMQ (reference sequence). The CDR3 protein is CASSLSGGDYERYF. The CDR3 DNA sequence: TGTGCCAGCAGCTTATCGGGTGGAGACTACGAGCGGTACTTC. The variable domain in full, with the rest retrieved from reference TRBV13 and TRBJ2-7, is AAGVIQSPRHLIKEKRETATLKCYPIPRHDTVYWYQQGPGQDPQFLISFYEKMQSDKGSIPDRFSAQQFSDYHSELNMSSLELGDSALYFCASSLSGGDYERYFGPGTRLTVT.

This clonotype was found a few times. A clone one base away is much larger, so this may be a read error. The rearrangement joins TRBV5-1 to TRBJ2-3, with D tentatively TRBD1 (5 bases). The J call may not be correct, given that the DNA end is closer to TRBJ1-5. CDR1 SGHRS and CDR2 YFSETQ come from the germline V gene. The CDR3 is 20 residues long. CDR3: CASSLRPGLAGGRSTDTQHF. The CDR3 DNA sequence: TGTGCCAGCAGCTTGCGACCGGGACTAGCGGGAGGGCGAAGTACAGATACGCAGCATTTT.

This chain links TRBV10-3 with TRBJ2-1; 8 positions match TRBD1. Germline assignment: CDR1 ENHRY and CDR2 SYGVKD. There are 13 residues in the CDR3. The ends lost 7 bases at V and 6 bases at J; junction bases unmatched: 5. CDR3 in DNA: TGTGCCATCAATTCGGACAGGGTCAATGAGCAGTTCTTC. As protein: CAINSDRVNEQFF.

This clonotype was observed at least ten times. The chain uses TRBV20-1 and TRBJ2-3; 12 nucleotides agree with TRBD2. V was clipped by 5 bases and J by 4 bases; unmatched bases: 13. The CDR3 extends over 17 amino acids. Germline CDR1 and CDR2: DFQATT and SNEGSKA (reference sequence). The CDR3 DNA follows: TGCAGTGCTGCCCAACTAGGACTAGCGGGACACTCAGATACGCAGTATTTT. It encodes CSAAQLGLAGHSDTQYF.

This chain uses TRBV10-3 with TRBJ2-1, with 12 bases matching TRBD2. The CDR3 consists of 19 residues. CDR1 and CDR2 (germline): ENHRY, SYGVKD. V was clipped by 4 bases and J by 3 bases; unmatched bases: 13. CDR3 sequence reads: CAISGRRGASGRGYNEQFF. The CDR3 nucleotides read TGTGCCATCAGTGGTAGAAGGGGGGCTAGCGGGAGGGGCTACAATGAGCAGTTCTTC.

This clonotype was counted many times. V and J are TRBV20-1 and TRBJ1-1; D gene ambiguous. This CDR3 has 12 residues. V lost 7 bases to trimming and J lost 3 bases, with 12 bases between them. The germline V gene encodes CDR1 DFQATT and CDR2 SNEGSKA (reference sequence). In DNA form, the CDR3 reads TGCAGTGGTACAGACGCCGACACTGAAGCTTTCTTT. Amino acids: CSGTDADTEAFF.

In its sample, this clonotype was seen a few times. The chain is built from TRBV14 and TRBJ2-7, with a tentative D call TRBD1 (6 bases). CDR1 is SGHDN and CDR2 is FVKESK in the germline V gene. CDR3 length: 15 amino acids. The ends were cut back, 3 bases at V and 2 bases at J, with 14 bases in the middle. Here the CDR3 DNA reads TGTGCCAGCAGCCAGTATCAGGGGTGGACCTACGAGCAGTACTTC. This gives the protein CASSQYQGWTYEQYF.

Details on this clonotype: In this CDR3 the conserved last residue, phenylalanine or tryptophan, is missing, so a read error is likely. CDR3 sequence: CASSPDTGLWNQPQHS. CDR3 bases: TGTGCCAGCAGCCCGGATACAGGGTTGTGGAATCAGCCCCAGCATTCT. V gene TRBV5-5 combines with J gene TRBJ1-5, with D perhaps matching TRBD1 (6 bases). V dropped 4 bases and J dropped 4 bases, with 18 bases sitting between them. The V gene's germline CDR1 is SGHKS and CDR2 YYEKEE (reference sequence). The CDR3 is made up of 16 amino acids.

V usage is TRBV4-3 and J usage is TRBJ2-1; D is ambiguous. Trimming removed 0 bases from V and 0 bases from J, with 12 bases in between. CDR3 length equals 17 residues. Germline CDR1 is LGHNA and CDR2 is YSLEER. CDR3 sequence: CASSQDSGRSSYNEQFF. The CDR3 coding sequence is TGCGCCAGCAGCCAAGATTCCGGCCGGAGCTCCTACAATGAGCAGTTCTTC.

Concerning this clonotype itself: This clone may be a read error of a much larger clone one base away. V usage is TRBV6-2 or TRBV6-3 and J usage is TRBJ2-5; D remains unclear. The CDR3 totals 11 residues. The germline CDR1 and CDR2 sequences are MNHEY and SVGEGT. V was shortened by 7 bases and J by 3 bases, with 6 bases between the two germline ends. CDR3: CASTEEETQYF. The CDR3 DNA reads as TGTGCCAGCACGGAAGAAGAGACCCAGTACTTC.

V usage is TRBV28 and J usage is TRBJ1-4; TRBD1 agrees at 12 bases. V lost 6 bases, J lost 8 bases, and 10 bases stayed unmatched. Per germline, CDR1 MDHEN and CDR2 SYDVKM. The length of the CDR3 is 16 residues. The CDR3 loop is CASSLIGTGGGEKLFF. The CDR3 bases are TGTGCCAGCAGCCTTATCGGGACAGGGGGCGGCGAAAAACTGTTTTTT. The full variable domain, rest sourced from reference TRBV28 and TRBJ1-4, is DVKVTQSSRYLVKRTGEKVFLECVQDMDHENMFWYRQDPGLGLRLIYFSYDVKMKEKGDIPEGYSVSREKKERFSLILESASTNQTSMYLCASSLIGTGGGEKLFFGSGTQLSVL.

Many counts were recorded for this clonotype. The J gene is TRBJ2-7, the V gene TRBV11-2; 8 positions agree with TRBD1. V shed 2 bases and J 8 bases; nucleotides not matched to a gene: 11. The CDR3 sequence is 15 residues long. Looked up from germline, CDR1 is SGHAT and CDR2 is FQNNGV. The CDR3 nucleotides are TGTGCCAGCAGCTTACCCACGGACAGGGACCACCAGCAGTACTTC. It encodes CASSLPTDRDHQQYF.

This sequence joins TRBV20-1 and TRBJ2-2; 7 bases match TRBD2. The CDR3 contains 12 residues. Germline V gene sequence: CDR1 DFQATT, CDR2 SNEGSKA (reference sequence). The CDR3 DNA sequence: TGCAGCGTCCGGGAGGACACCGGGGAGCTGTTTTTT. Translated: CSVREDTGELFF.

The chain combines TRBV12-5 with TRBJ2-6; 8 bases line up with TRBD1. Germline assignment: CDR1 LGHNT and CDR2 FRNRAP. V was clipped by 2 bases and J by 2 bases; unmatched bases: 2. CDR3 length: 16 residues. DNA for the CDR3: TGTGCTAGTGGTTTGACGACAGGGGCTGGGGCCAACGTCCTGACTTTC. This codes for CASGLTTGAGANVLTF.

Concerning this clonotype itself: This may arise from a read error, as a much more abundant clone is one base away. J is TRBJ2-1 and V is TRBV11-2; D is perhaps TRBD2 (5 bases). Germline V gives CDR1 SGHAT, CDR2 FQNNGV. Between the trimmed V and J ends, which lost 4 bases and 10 bases, there was a span of 17 bases. The CDR3 sequence is 14 residues long. CDR3 loop: CASSYQVRETEQFF. The CDR3 DNA sequence: TGTGCCAGCAGCTACCAAGTTAGGGAGACCGAGCAGTTCTTC.

A word on this clonotype: This may be a read error: a much more frequent sequence differs by one nucleotide. The chain couples TRBV5-1 to TRBJ2-7; 7 positions match TRBD1. The assigned J gene may be wrong: the sequence end matches TRBJ2-1 better. The CDR3 is made up of 14 amino acids. Germline V gene lookup returns CDR1 SGHRS and CDR2 YFSETQ. The CDR3 spells CASTHRQGFYEQFF. DNA of the CDR3: TGCGCCAGCACCCATAGACAGGGTTTCTACGAGCAGTTCTTC.

J is TRBJ1-5 and V is TRBV28, with D uncertain. This CDR3 has 11 residues. Germline V CDR1 and CDR2: MDHEN, SYDVKM. Between the trimmed V and J ends, which lost 6 bases and 3 bases, there was a span of 3 bases. DNA for the CDR3: TGTGCCAGCAGGGACAATCAGCCCCAGCATTTT. As protein: CASRDNQPQHF.

This clonotype was counted many times. The rearrangement uses TRBV7-2 and TRBJ1-1; D remains ambiguous. The V end was cut by 2 bases, the J end by 1 base, with 5 bases between. CDR1 and CDR2 (germline): SGHTA, FQGNSA. The length of the CDR3 is 13 residues. The CDR3 bases are TGTGCCAGCAGCTTACGATCGAACACTGAAGCTTTCTTT. Amino acid sequence: CASSLRSNTEAFF.

This clonotype has a count of ten or more. The gene calls are TRBV11-2 and TRBJ2-7; 7 bases fit TRBD2. CDR3 length equals 14 residues. Per the germline V gene, CDR1 is SGHAT and CDR2 is FQNNGV. Unmatched junction bases numbered 6, after V lost 5 bases and J lost 2 bases. This CDR3 is CASSNSGSTYEQYF. The CDR3 DNA sequence: TGTGCCAGCAGCAATAGCGGGTCGACCTACGAGCAGTACTTC.

This clonotype has ten or more counts. The chain combines TRBV12-3 or TRBV12-4 with TRBJ1-5; D ambiguous. V lost 5 bases to trimming and J lost 6 bases, with 11 bases between them. This CDR3 is built from 13 residues. The CDR3 protein is CASSPLGFQPQHF. As DNA, the CDR3 is TGTGCCAGCAGTCCTCTTGGATTTCAGCCCCAGCATTTT.

This clonotype was seen many times. V is TRBV11-2 and J is TRBJ2-3, with 9 bases matching TRBD1. Trimming at V came to 5 bases and at J to 1 base, leaving 4 bases not matched to a gene. The V gene's germline CDR1 is SGHAT and CDR2 FQNNGV. This CDR3 is 15 amino acids long. The CDR3 bases are TGTGCCAGCAGCCAATGGACAGGGGGCACAGATACGCAGTATTTT. It is translated as CASSQWTGGTDTQYF.

This clonotype was counted many times. The gene calls are TRBV7-2 and TRBJ2-3, with 10 bases that match TRBD1. Germline V gene lookup returns CDR1 SGHTA and CDR2 FQGNSA. V was clipped by 5 bases and J by 2 bases; unmatched bases: 4. This CDR3 contains 15 residues. CDR3 bases: TGTGCCAGCAGCCCGGGACAGGGGAACACAGATACGCAGTATTTT. This encodes CASSPGQGNTDTQYF.